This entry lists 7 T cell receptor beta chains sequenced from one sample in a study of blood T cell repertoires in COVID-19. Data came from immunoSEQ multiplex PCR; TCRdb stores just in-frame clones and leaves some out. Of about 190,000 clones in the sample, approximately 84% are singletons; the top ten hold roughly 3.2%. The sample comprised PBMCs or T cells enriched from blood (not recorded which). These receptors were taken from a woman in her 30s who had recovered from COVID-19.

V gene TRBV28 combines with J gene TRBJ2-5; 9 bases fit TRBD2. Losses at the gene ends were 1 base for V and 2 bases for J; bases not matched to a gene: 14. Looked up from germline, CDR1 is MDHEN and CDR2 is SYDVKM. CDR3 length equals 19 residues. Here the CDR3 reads CASSLSGTHSGGRQETQYF. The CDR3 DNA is TGTGCCAGCAGTTTATCAGGGACCCATAGCGGGGGCCGGCAAGAGACCCAGTACTTC.

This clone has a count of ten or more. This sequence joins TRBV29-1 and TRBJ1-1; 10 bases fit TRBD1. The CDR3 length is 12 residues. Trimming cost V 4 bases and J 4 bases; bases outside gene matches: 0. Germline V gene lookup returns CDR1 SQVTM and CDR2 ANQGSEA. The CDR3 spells CSVGQGATEAFF. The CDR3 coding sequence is TGCAGCGTTGGACAGGGGGCCACTGAAGCTTTCTTT.

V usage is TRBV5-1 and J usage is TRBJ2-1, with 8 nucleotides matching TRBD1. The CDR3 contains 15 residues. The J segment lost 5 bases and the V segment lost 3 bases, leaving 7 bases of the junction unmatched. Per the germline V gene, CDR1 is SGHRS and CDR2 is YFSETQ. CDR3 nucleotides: TGCGCCAGCAGCTGGACAGGGACGGCTCACAATGAGCAGTTCTTC. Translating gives CASSWTGTAHNEQFF.

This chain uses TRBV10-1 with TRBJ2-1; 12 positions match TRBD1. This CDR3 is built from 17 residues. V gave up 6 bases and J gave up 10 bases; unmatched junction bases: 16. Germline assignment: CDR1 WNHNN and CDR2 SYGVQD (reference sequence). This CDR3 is CASRSPLPGQGAREQFF. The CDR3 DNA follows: TGCGCCAGCAGATCGCCGCTGCCGGGACAGGGGGCTAGGGAGCAGTTCTTC.

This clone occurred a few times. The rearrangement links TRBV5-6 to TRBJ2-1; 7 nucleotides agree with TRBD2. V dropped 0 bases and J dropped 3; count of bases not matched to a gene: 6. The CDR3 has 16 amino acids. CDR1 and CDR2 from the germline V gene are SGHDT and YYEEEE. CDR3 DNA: TGTGCCAGCAGCTTGGACGGGGGGACCAACTACAATGAGCAGTTCTTC. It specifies CASSLDGGTNYNEQFF.

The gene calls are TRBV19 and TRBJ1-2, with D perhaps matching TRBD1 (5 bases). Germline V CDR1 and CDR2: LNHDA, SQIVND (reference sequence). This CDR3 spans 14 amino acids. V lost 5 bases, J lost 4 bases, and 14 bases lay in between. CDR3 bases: TGTGCCAGTAGTCCTGGGCAGGGAGGCTATGGCTACACCTTC. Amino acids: CASSPGQGGYGYTF.

This chain's CDR3 is CASSPNWGQGVDYGYTF. In nucleotides, the CDR3 is TGTGCCAGCAGCCCAAACTGGGGACAGGGGGTTGACTATGGCTACACCTTC. This chain links TRBV7-8 with TRBJ1-2, with 11 bases fitting TRBD1. CDR1 is SGHVS, CDR2 FQNEAQ, per germline. The CDR3 spans 17 residues. The ends lost 5 bases at V and 3 bases at J; junction bases unmatched: 11.